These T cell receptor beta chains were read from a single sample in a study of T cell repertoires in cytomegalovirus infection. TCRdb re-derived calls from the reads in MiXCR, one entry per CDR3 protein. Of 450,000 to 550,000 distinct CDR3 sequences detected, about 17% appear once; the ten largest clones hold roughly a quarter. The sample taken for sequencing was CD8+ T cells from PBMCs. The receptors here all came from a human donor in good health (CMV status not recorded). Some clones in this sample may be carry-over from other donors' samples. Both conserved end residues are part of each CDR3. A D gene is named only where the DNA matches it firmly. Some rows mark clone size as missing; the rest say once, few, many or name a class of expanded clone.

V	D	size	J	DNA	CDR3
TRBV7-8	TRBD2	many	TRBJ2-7	TGTGCCAGCAGCCCGGCTAGCGGGCCCTACGAGCAGTACTTC	CASSPASGPYEQYF
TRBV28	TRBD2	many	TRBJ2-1	TGTGCCAGCAGGACCCTCTATAGCGGGACCTCCTACAATGAGCAGTTCTTC	CASRTLYSGTSYNEQFF
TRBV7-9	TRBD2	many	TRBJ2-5	TGTGCCAGCAGCTCGTCCAGGACTAGCGGGAGGGCCAGGGAGACCCAGTACTTC	CASSSSRTSGRARETQYF
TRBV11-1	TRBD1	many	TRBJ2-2	TGTGCCAGCAGCCCTCACAGGGGGGTGACCGGGGAGCTGTTTTTT	CASSPHRGVTGELFF
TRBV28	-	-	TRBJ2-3	TGTGCCAGCAGTTTAGTGCCAGGGACAGATACGCAGTATTTT	CASSLVPGTDTQYF
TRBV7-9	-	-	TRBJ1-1	TGTGCCAGCAGCTTATTAACGGGGCTGAACACTGAAGCTTTCTTT	CASSLLTGLNTEAFF
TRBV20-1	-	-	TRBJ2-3	TGCAGTGCGGGAGCAAAGGGGACCGCAGATACGCAGTATTTT	CSAGAKGTADTQYF
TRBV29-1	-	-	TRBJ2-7	TGCAGCTACTCATGGACTAACCCCTACGAGCAGTACTTC	CSYSWTNPYEQYF
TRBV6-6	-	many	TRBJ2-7	TGTGCCAGCAGTTACGGGCAGCGAATGAGCTCCTACGAGCAGTACTTC	CASSYGQRMSSYEQYF
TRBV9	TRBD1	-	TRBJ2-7	TGTGCCAGCAGCGTCGGCGGGACAGGGACCGACGAGCAGTACTTC	CASSVGGTGTDEQYF
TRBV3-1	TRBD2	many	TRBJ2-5	TGTGCCAGCAGCCAAGAAACAGTCTGGCTTTCCCCGGGACTAGCGCCGAGGGCAGAGACCCAGTACTTC	CASSQETVWLSPGLAPRAETQYF
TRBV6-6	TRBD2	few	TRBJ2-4	TGTGCCAGCAAGGGGCTAGCGGGAGTAGGGGCCAAAAACATTCAGTACTTC	CASKGLAGVGAKNIQYF
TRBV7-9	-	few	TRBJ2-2	TGTGCCAGCAGCGCCGTAATTGTGGCGAACACCGGGGAGCTGTTTTTT	CASSAVIVANTGELFF
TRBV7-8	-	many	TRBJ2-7	TGTGCCAGCAGCCCAAGGGACGGTGGGTTGAATTACGAGCAGTACTTC	CASSPRDGGLNYEQYF
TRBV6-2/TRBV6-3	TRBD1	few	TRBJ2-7	TGTGCCACCTGGACAGGGGGCTACGAGCAGTACTTC	CATWTGGYEQYF
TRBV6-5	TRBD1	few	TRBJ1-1	TGTGCCAGCAGTTACACGGGACAGGGACCGAACACTGAAGCTTTCTTT	CASSYTGQGPNTEAFF
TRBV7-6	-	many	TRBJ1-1	TGTGCCAGCAGCGCAGGACGGGAGAACACTGAAGCTTTCTTT	CASSAGRENTEAFF
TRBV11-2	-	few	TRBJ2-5	TGTGCCAGCAGCTCCAACTATCGACAGTTTGGAACAGAGACCCAGTACTTC	CASSSNYRQFGTETQYF
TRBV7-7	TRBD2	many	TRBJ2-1	TGTGCCAGCAGCTTAGCGCATAGGACTAGCGGGGAACACAATGAGCAGTTCTTC	CASSLAHRTSGEHNEQFF
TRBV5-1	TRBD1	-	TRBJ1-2	TGCGCCAGCAGCTCGATGGACAGGGGGCAAAGCTATGGCTACACCTTC	CASSSMDRGQSYGYTF
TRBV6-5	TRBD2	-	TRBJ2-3	TGTGCCAGCAGTTCCACTAGCGGGGGGGAGGATACGCAGTATTTT	CASSSTSGGEDTQYF
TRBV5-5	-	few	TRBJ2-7	TGTGCCAGCAGCCTTAACCGGGGCCTTAGGCCCTACGAGCAGTACTTC	CASSLNRGLRPYEQYF
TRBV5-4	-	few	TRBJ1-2	TGTGCCAGCAGCTTCAGAGGTCTTAACTATGGCTACACCTTC	CASSFRGLNYGYTF
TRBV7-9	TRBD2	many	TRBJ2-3	TGTGCCAGCAGCTTCTCTAGCGGGAGGGCCGAAGATACGCAGTATTTT	CASSFSSGRAEDTQYF
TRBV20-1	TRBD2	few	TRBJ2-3	TGCAGTGCCTCGGGGGGGCCCATTAAAGACACAGATACGCAGTATTTT	CSASGGPIKDTDTQYF
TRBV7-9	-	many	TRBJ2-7	TGTGCCAGCATAGGGGAGAGGGAAAGCAACGAGCAGTACTTC	CASIGERESNEQYF
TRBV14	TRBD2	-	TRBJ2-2	TGTGCCAGCAGCCAAGATGGGCTAGCGGAGAACAGCGGGGAGCTGTTTTTT	CASSQDGLAENSGELFF
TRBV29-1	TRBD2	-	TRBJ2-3	TGCAGCGCCCGCCCGCCTAGCGGGACGGGTACAGATACGCAGTATTTT	CSARPPSGTGTDTQYF
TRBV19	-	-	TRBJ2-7	TGTGCCAGTAGTATCGGGACGCCAGGCTACGAGCAGTACTTC	CASSIGTPGYEQYF
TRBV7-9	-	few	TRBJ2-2	TGTGCCAGCAGCTTCGGGTCATCAGGCGGGGAGCTGTTTTTT	CASSFGSSGGELFF
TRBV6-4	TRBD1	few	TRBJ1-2	TGTGCCAGCAGGAGCCGGGACAGGGGACACTATGGCTACACCTTC	CASRSRDRGHYGYTF
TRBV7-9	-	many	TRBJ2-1	TGTGCCAGCAGCTTAGGTTCGCCCAGTATCGATGAGCAGTTCTTC	CASSLGSPSIDEQFF
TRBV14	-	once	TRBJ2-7	TGTGCCAGCAGACCCCGTGGGGCGGACGAGCAGTACTTC	CASRPRGADEQYF
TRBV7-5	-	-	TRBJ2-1	-	CISVPEARGYNEQFF
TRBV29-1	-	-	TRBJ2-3	TGCAGCGTTGATATGGACACTAGCACAGATACGCAGTATTTT	CSVDMDTSTDTQYF
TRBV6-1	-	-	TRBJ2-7	TGTGCCAGCAGTGAATTTCCCGCGGGGAGCACCTACGAGCAGTACTTC	CASSEFPAGSTYEQYF